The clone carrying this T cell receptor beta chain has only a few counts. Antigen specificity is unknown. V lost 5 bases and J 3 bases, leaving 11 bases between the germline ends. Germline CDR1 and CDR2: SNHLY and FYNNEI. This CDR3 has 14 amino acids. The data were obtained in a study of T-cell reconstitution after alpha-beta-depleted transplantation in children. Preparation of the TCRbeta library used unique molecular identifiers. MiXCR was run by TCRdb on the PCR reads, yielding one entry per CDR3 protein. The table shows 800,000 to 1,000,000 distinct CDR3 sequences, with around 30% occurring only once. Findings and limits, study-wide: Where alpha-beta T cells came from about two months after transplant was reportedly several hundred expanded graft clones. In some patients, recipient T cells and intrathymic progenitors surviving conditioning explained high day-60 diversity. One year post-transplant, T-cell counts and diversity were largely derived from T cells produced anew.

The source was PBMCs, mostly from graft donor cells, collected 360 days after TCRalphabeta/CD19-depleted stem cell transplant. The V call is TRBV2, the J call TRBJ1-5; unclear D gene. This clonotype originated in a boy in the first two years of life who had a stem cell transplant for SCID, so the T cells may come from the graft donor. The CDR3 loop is CASSIRLTNQPQHF. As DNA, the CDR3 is TGTGCCAGCAGTATTCGCCTAACCAATCAGCCCCAGCATTTT.